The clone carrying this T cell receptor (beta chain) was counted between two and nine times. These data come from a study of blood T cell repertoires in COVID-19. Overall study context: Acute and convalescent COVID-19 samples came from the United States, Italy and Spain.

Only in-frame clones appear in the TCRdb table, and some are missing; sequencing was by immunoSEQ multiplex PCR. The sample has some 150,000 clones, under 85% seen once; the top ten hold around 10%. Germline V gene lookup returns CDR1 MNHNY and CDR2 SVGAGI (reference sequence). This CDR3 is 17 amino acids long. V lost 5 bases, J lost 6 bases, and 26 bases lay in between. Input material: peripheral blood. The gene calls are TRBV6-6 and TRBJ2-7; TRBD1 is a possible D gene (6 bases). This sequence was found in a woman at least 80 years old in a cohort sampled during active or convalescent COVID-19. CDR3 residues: CASSLNGADGWGREQYV. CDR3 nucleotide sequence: TGTGCCAGCAGTCTGAATGGTGCGGATGGATGGGGGCGCGAGCAGTACGTC.